This TCR beta chain was identified during a study of tumor-infiltrating lymphocytes in primary liver carcinoma. Bulk tissue was left unsorted, and RNA and DNA were co-extracted from 20-30 mg of it. Germline lookup yields CDR1 SGHAT and CDR2 FQNNGV. The CDR3 runs to 17 residues. Trimming removed 4 bases from V and 7 bases from J, with 22 bases in between. The template, roughly 0.45 ug total RNA, yielded TCR beta cDNA made with a constant-region primer. Libraries for TCR beta were built through three nested multiplex PCR rounds, which together made up a slightly modified ARM-PCR procedure. Researchers ran the first two PCR rounds for 10 cycles each with TRBV1-TRBV30 forward primers and a C-beta reverse primer. TCRdb independently ran MiXCR on the multiplex PCR reads; one entry per CDR3 protein. This sample carries about 92,000 distinct CDR3 sequences, around 68% of them seen once, and the ten largest clones take 27%.

The sequencing sample was made of tumor-adjacent normal liver tissue. The clonotype originates from a man aged 35 to 55 with primary liver carcinoma and hepatitis B virus infection. The chain links TRBV11-2 to TRBJ2-2, with a tentative D call TRBD2 (6 bases). CDR3 nucleotide sequence: TGTGCCAGCAGCTCCCGTTTATCAGGAGGGCCGATCGGGGAGCTGTTTTTT. Protein: CASSSRLSGGPIGELFF.